These 23 T cell receptor beta chains were sequenced from one sample in a study of blood T cells in healthy people across ages. Together with a sample-barcoded 5' primer, a J-beta primer mix was included in a second PCR lasting roughly 6 to 12 cycles. TCRdb itself ran the 5' RACE reads through MiXCR, one entry per CDR3 protein. The table has under 2 million distinct CDR3 sequences, about 31% seen once. What was sequenced was blood. The receptors originated from a woman aged 25-40 years in good health.

As concerns this clonotype: A much more abundant neighbour one base away suggests this may be a read error. J is TRBJ2-1 and V is TRBV29-1; tentatively, D is TRBD2 (7 bases). V was trimmed by 6 bases and J by 4 bases, leaving 16 bases between them. This CDR3 region has 14 residues. The germline V gene encodes CDR1 SQVTM and CDR2 ANQGSEA. CDR3 in amino acids: CSVRGASGYNEQFF. Written as DNA, the CDR3 is TGCAGCGTGAGGGGGGCTAGCGGATACAATGAGCAGTTCTTC.

This clonotype appeared a few times. This chain connects TRBV27 to TRBJ2-3; either TRBD1 or TRBD2 may fit D (5 bases each). CDR3 length: 13 amino acids. Germline loops: CDR1 MNHEY, CDR2 SMNVEV (reference sequence). Trimming took 10 bases from V and 0 from J, leaving 11 bases between them. Here the CDR3 DNA reads TGTGCCAACCACGGGACGAGCACAGATACGCAGTATTTT. This sequence encodes CANHGTSTDTQYF.

The chain recombines TRBV4-1 with TRBJ2-2; possibly TRBD2 for D (5 bases). The CDR3 has 15 amino acids. CDR1 and CDR2 (germline): MGHRA, YSYEKL. V was cut by 4 bases and J by 0 bases, with 9 bases left in between. The CDR3 DNA is TGCGCCAGCAGCCGGTCCGGGACGAACACCGGGGAGCTGTTTTTT. Its protein product is CASSRSGTNTGELFF.

The chain employs TRBV20-1 and TRBJ2-7; D is ambiguous. Germline CDR1 is DFQATT and CDR2 is SNEGSKA (reference sequence). Trimming cost V 3 bases and J 7 bases, with 16 bases left between them. The CDR3 contains 13 residues. CDR3 amino acids: CSARLVALREQYF. Here the CDR3 DNA reads TGCAGTGCTAGGCTAGTCGCCCTACGGGAGCAGTACTTC.

This clonotype has ten or more counts. The gene calls are TRBV20-1 and TRBJ2-7; TRBD1 matches 9 bases. This CDR3 spans 14 amino acids. The trim removed 3 bases at V and 4 bases at J, leaving 7 bases unmatched. CDR1 is DFQATT, CDR2 SNEGSKA, per germline (reference sequence). CDR3 protein: CSASGQGRRYEQYF. CDR3 DNA: TGCAGTGCTAGCGGACAGGGGCGTCGGTACGAGCAGTACTTC.

A few counts support this clonotype. This chain connects TRBV7-9 to TRBJ2-2; TRBD1 matches at 7 bases. The CDR3 extends over 15 amino acids. Looked up from germline, CDR1 is SEHNR and CDR2 is FQNEAQ (reference sequence). J was trimmed by 7 bases and V by 5 bases; bases with no gene match: 10. The DNA for the CDR3 is TGTGCCAGCAGCCCGCGACAGGGCGGCGGCGGGGAGCTGTTTTTT. Translation gives CASSPRQGGGGELFF.

This clonotype was seen only a few times. The rearrangement joins TRBV5-1 to TRBJ2-7, with 7 nucleotides matching TRBD2. The germline V gene has CDR1 SGHRS and CDR2 YFSETQ. Trimming took 4 bases from V and 4 from J; bases not matched to a gene: 8. The CDR3 consists of 14 residues. CDR3 in amino acids: CASSLPSGIYEQYF. The CDR3 coding sequence is TGCGCCAGCAGCCTCCCTAGCGGTATTTACGAGCAGTACTTC.

The rearrangement links TRBV20-1 to TRBJ2-1; D not certain. The V and J ends lost 0 bases and 0 bases respectively, with 15 bases between them. Germline V CDR1 and CDR2: DFQATT, SNEGSKA (reference sequence). CDR3 length equals 17 residues. The CDR3 coding sequence is TGCAGTGCTAGAGATTGGACCAATGGGAACTCCTACAATGAGCAGTTCTTC. This codes for CSARDWTNGNSYNEQFF.

The chain joins TRBV3-1 to TRBJ2-7, with 8 bases fitting TRBD1. The trim removed 5 bases at V and 3 bases at J, leaving 6 bases unmatched. Germline values: CDR1 LGHDT, CDR2 YNNKEL (reference sequence). The length of the CDR3 is 14 residues. Here the CDR3 reads CASSYRGSGYEQYF. CDR3 sequence (DNA): TGTGCCAGCAGCTACAGGGGGTCAGGCTACGAGCAGTACTTC.

This clonotype was seen a few times. The chain has TRBV10-3 and TRBJ2-7, with D hard to call. Looked up from germline, CDR1 is ENHRY and CDR2 is SYGVKD. This CDR3 region has 14 residues. Trimming removed 4 bases from V and 5 bases from J, with 15 bases in between. The CDR3 DNA sequence: TGTGCCATCAGTGGGGTAGCCGCCCTGAACGAGCAGTACTTC. Amino acids: CAISGVAALNEQYF.

This clonotype occurred a few times. The DNA of the CDR3 is TGCGCCAGCAGCCCCAGACAGGGCAGCAATGAGCAGTTCTTC. It yields the protein CASSPRQGSNEQFF. V gene TRBV5-1 combines with J gene TRBJ2-1; TRBD1 matches 7 bases. Germline values: CDR1 SGHRS, CDR2 YFSETQ. The CDR3 contains 14 residues. The trim removed 4 bases at V and 6 bases at J, leaving 7 bases unmatched.

The chain links TRBV4-1 to TRBJ2-7; unclear D gene. With 1 base removed from V and 7 bases from J, the gap between germline ends came to 14 bases. The CDR3 covers 14 residues. CDR1 MGHRA and CDR2 YSYEKL come from the germline V gene. The CDR3 spells CASSQVGFKHEQYF. The CDR3, as DNA: TGCGCCAGCAGCCAAGTGGGTTTTAAGCATGAGCAGTACTTC.

The J gene is TRBJ2-1, the V gene TRBV5-1; no definite D call. From germline, CDR1 is SGHRS and CDR2 YFSETQ. This CDR3 is 15 amino acids long. With 4 bases removed from V and 1 base from J, the gap between germline ends came to 12 bases. The CDR3 here is CASSPDVVSYNEQFF. DNA of the CDR3: TGCGCCAGCAGCCCCGATGTAGTTTCCTACAATGAGCAGTTCTTC.

The V and J genes are TRBV10-3 and TRBJ2-5; the match to TRBD1 covers 8 bases. The length of the CDR3 is 16 residues. The germline gives CDR1 ENHRY, CDR2 SYGVKD. V lost 6 bases to trimming and J lost 4 bases; unmatched junction nucleotides: 13. Written as DNA, the CDR3 is TGTGCCATCAGCACCCGCGGACAGGGATCTTCAGAGACCCAGTACTTC. It encodes CAISTRGQGSSETQYF.

For this clonotype: At one boundary the junction diverges from the germline segment, which might be a read error. This sequence joins TRBV7-6 and TRBJ1-4; a weak D match, TRBD1 (6 bases). The CDR3 is 15 amino acids. Per the germline V gene, CDR1 is SGHVS and CDR2 is FNYEAQ. The CDR3 loop reads CASSQGRERGQKLFF. In DNA form, the CDR3 reads TGTGCCAGCAGCCAGGGGCGAGAACGGGGTCAAAAGCTGTTTTTT.

The chain carries TRBV5-1 and TRBJ2-3; 11 nucleotides match TRBD2. Germline CDR1 SGHRS, CDR2 YFSETQ. The trim removed 5 bases at V and 2 bases at J, leaving 10 bases unmatched. This CDR3 is built from 17 residues. The CDR3 loop reads CASRGTSGVSTTDTQYF. CDR3 coding DNA: TGCGCCAGCAGGGGGACTAGCGGTGTTTCCACCACAGATACGCAGTATTTT.

This rearrangement joins TRBV4-2 to TRBJ2-4, with 14 bases aligning to TRBD2. This CDR3 is built from 14 residues. Per germline, CDR1 LGHNA and CDR2 YNFKEQ. J lost 15 bases, V lost 1 base, and 5 bases had no gene match. CDR3 residues: CASSQGLAGGPRYF. The DNA for the CDR3 is TGTGCCAGCAGCCAAGGACTAGCGGGAGGGCCAAGGTACTTC.

This clonotype was recorded a few times. The V gene is TRBV27, the J gene TRBJ2-7; D uncertain. V was clipped by 5 bases and J by 0 bases, with 11 bases between them. Germline CDR1 and CDR2: MNHEY and SMNVEV (reference sequence). The CDR3 is 14 amino acids. CDR3 loop: CASSANMISYEQYF. DNA for the CDR3: TGTGCCAGCAGTGCAAACATGATCTCCTACGAGCAGTACTTC.

This clonotype has only a few counts. The CDR3 bases are TGTGCCAGCAGTACAGGTCGTAGAGGCACTGAAGCTTTCTTT. The encoded protein is CASSTGRRGTEAFF. The chain links TRBV27 to TRBJ1-1, with D possibly matching TRBD1 (5 bases). This CDR3 spans 14 amino acids. The V gene lost 5 bases and the J gene lost 4 bases, with 14 bases spanning the gap. The V gene's germline CDR1 is MNHEY and CDR2 SMNVEV (reference sequence).

This clonotype occurred a few times. The rearrangement links TRBV3-1 to TRBJ1-1; 9 bases are shared with TRBD1. The CDR3 totals 19 residues. Germline values: CDR1 LGHDT, CDR2 YNNKEL (reference sequence). The V segment lost 0 bases and the J segment 4 bases; nucleotides outside the gene matches: 15. The CDR3 loop reads CASSQDLRDRDEESTEAFF. The DNA of the CDR3 is TGTGCCAGCAGCCAAGATCTTCGGGACAGGGACGAGGAGTCCACTGAAGCTTTCTTT.

The chain links TRBV24-1 to TRBJ2-2; no definite D call. Trimming stripped 4 bases from V and 4 bases from J, with 15 bases between. In germline, CDR1 is KGHDR, CDR2 SFDVKD. CDR3 size: 16 residues. CDR3 loop: CATSDRTALATGELFF. As DNA, the CDR3 is TGTGCCACCAGTGACCGCACAGCGTTGGCCACCGGGGAGCTGTTTTTT.

The chain couples TRBV20-1 to TRBJ2-1, with D perhaps matching TRBD2 (7 bases). CDR3 length: 16 amino acids. V was trimmed by 5 bases and J by 5 bases, leaving 22 bases between them. Per the germline V gene, CDR1 is DFQATT and CDR2 is SNEGSKA (reference sequence). CDR3 protein: CSAVQPRGATHNEQFF. The DNA for the CDR3 is TGCAGTGCTGTCCAACCCCGGGGGGCGACGCACAATGAGCAGTTCTTC.

This chain joins TRBV7-2 and TRBJ2-7; 8 nucleotides align to TRBD2. Germline CDR1 reads SGHTA; CDR2 reads FQGNSA. The CDR3 runs to 14 residues. J was trimmed by 7 bases and V by 0 bases; bases with no gene match: 5. CDR3 protein: CASSLASGVKEQYF. The CDR3 DNA sequence: TGTGCCAGCAGCTTAGCTAGCGGGGTAAAGGAGCAGTACTTC.